This T cell receptor (beta chain) was sequenced in a study of CD8+ T cells in alopecia areata. RNA extraction and reverse transcription yielded cDNA as sequencing template. Some clones are missing from TCRdb's copy, which holds only in-frame ones; the method was immunoSEQ multiplex PCR. Of around 200,000 clones in the sample, 63% were seen once. Worth noting for this clone: Its antigen is unknown.

Germline V gene lookup returns CDR1 LGHNA and CDR2 YSLEER. V lost 1 base and J lost 2, with 9 bases in between. The length of the CDR3 is 15 residues. Peripheral blood samples and lesional scalp punch biopsies were obtained from alopecia areata patients. Study results and limitations: Compared with normal scalp, lesional scalp had higher clonality and more expanded CD8+ clones. Scalp samples also yield sequences from resident alphabeta T cells of normal skin.

The chain uses TRBV4-3 and TRBJ2-1; D possibly corresponds to TRBD2 (5 bases). The starting material was CD4+ T cells sorted from blood, obtained at week 0. The TCR was taken from a human donor with alopecia areata. CDR3: CASSQALGPYNEQFF. Here the CDR3 DNA reads TGCGCCAGCAGCCAAGCACTAGGTCCCTACAATGAGCAGTTCTTC.